This TCR beta chain appears in the sequencing data of a study of T cells in Graves' hyperthyroidism and ophthalmopathy. Study-level points and caveats: Most thyroid-expanded clonotypes above 0.001 were also found in blood. Ophthalmopathy was identified by the model a median about 6 months ahead of onset.

The CDR3 regions of TCR beta were amplified from RNA transcripts. A set of HTBI primers served as the primers for a first-round RT-PCR of the TCR CDR3. TCRdb recomputed calls from the multiplex PCR reads with MiXCR, one row per CDR3 protein. The sample lists fewer than 350,000 distinct CDR3 sequences, roughly 18% occurring once. The source of the PBMCs was less than 12 ml of fresh peripheral blood. Remarks on this clonotype: As yet, its antigen is unknown.

CDR3 length: 14 amino acids. CDR1 and CDR2 from the germline V gene are SGHTA and FQGNSA. V dropped 4 bases and J dropped 2 bases, with 12 bases sitting between them. This sequence joins TRBV7-2 and TRBJ2-7; D may be TRBD2 (5 bases). The sequencing input was blood. The clonotype originates from a woman aged 40-49 years with Graves' ophthalmopathy. The CDR3 reads CASSYNSRAYEQYF. CDR3 nucleotide sequence: TGTGCCAGCAGCTACAATTCGCGGGCCTACGAGCAGTACTTC.